The clone carrying this T cell receptor beta chain was detected ten times or more. Its matching antigen is unknown. J was trimmed by 1 base and V by 7 bases; bases with no gene match: 11. Germline V gene lookup returns CDR1 SNHLY and CDR2 FYNNEI. This CDR3 spans 18 amino acids. The CDR3 regions of TCR beta were amplified from RNA transcripts. During a first-round RT-PCR of the TCR CDR3, the HTBI primer set was used. From the multiplex PCR reads, TCRdb called clonotypes with MiXCR, one entry per CDR3 protein. In the table there are a few hundred thousand distinct CDR3 sequences, 20% to 25% of which are singletons. These data are taken from a study of T cells in Graves' hyperthyroidism and ophthalmopathy. Study-level findings and limits: Ophthalmopathy got predicted by the model a median about 6.5 months before its onset. Clonotypes that were expanded in thyroid above 0.001 mostly appeared in blood too.

Sequences were obtained from blood. This receptor was obtained from a man aged 25 to 45 with Graves' ophthalmopathy. The J gene is TRBJ2-7, the V gene TRBV2, with 15 bases lining up with TRBD2. CDR3 nucleotides: TGTGCCAGCACGCCCGGACTAGCGGGAGGGCCGGCTTCCTACGAGCAGTACTTC. Protein product: CASTPGLAGGPASYEQYF.